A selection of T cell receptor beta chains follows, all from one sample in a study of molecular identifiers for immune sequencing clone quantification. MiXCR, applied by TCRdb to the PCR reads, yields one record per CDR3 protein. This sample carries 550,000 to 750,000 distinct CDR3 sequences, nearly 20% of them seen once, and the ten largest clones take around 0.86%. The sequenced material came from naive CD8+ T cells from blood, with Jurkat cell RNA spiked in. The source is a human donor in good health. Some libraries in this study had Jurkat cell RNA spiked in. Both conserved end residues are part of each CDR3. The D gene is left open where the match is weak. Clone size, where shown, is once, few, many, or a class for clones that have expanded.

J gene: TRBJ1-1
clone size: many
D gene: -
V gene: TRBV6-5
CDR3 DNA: TGTGCCAGCAGTTACATTGCAGGGATGAACCTTAACACTGAAGCTTTCTTT
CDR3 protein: CASSYIAGMNLNTEAFF

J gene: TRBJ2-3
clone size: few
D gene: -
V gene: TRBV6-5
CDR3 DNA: TGTGCCAGCAGTTACAGTAGGTCCTCCTCTCACACAGATACGCAGTATTTT
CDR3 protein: CASSYSRSSSHTDTQYF

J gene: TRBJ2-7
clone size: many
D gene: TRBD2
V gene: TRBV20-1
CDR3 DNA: TGCAGTGCTAGGATCACTAGCGGGCGTTACTACGAGCAGTACTTC
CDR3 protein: CSARITSGRYYEQYF

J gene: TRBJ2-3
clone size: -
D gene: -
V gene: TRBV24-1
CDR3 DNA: TGTGCCACCAGTGATTTCGGGATCACAGACGCAGATACGCAGTATTTT
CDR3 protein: CATSDFGITDADTQYF

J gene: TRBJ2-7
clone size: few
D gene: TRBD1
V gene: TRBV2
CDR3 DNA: TGTGCCAGCTACAGGGGTCCGACATACGAGCAGTACTTC
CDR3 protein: CASYRGPTYEQYF

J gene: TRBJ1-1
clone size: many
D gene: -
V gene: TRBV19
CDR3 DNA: TGTGCCAGTAGTATTGGACGGACCAACACTGAAGCTTTCTTT
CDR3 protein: CASSIGRTNTEAFF

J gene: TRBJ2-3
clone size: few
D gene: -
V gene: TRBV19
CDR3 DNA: TGTGCCAGTAGTATAGAGAATACAGATACGCAGTATTTT
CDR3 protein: CASSIENTDTQYF

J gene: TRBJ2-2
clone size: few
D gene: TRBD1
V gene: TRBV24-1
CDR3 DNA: TGTGCCACCAGTGACTGGGACAGGGTAGGGGACACCGGGGAGCTGTTTTTT
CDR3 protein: CATSDWDRVGDTGELFF

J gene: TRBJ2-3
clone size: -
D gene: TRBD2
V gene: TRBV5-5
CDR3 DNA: TGTGCCAGCAGCTTGGAAGGACTAGCGGGGGGGTTCGGTGATACGCAGTATTTT
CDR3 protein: CASSLEGLAGGFGDTQYF

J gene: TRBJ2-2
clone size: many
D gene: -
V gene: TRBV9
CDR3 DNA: TGTGCCAGCAGCGTAGGTGGGGTTCTCACCGGGGAGCTGTTTTTT
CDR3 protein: CASSVGGVLTGELFF

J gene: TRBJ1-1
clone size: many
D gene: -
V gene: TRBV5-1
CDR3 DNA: TGCGCCAGCAAGGGGGACCAAGACACTGAAGCTTTCTTT
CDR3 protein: CASKGDQDTEAFF

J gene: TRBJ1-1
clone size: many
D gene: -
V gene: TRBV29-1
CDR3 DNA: TGCAGCGTCCCGACAGGCTTGAACACTGAAGCTTTCTTT
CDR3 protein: CSVPTGLNTEAFF

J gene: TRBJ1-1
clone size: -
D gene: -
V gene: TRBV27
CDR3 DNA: TGTGCCAGCAGTTTAAATGCCTATACGAACACTGAAGCTTTCTTT
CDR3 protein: CASSLNAYTNTEAFF

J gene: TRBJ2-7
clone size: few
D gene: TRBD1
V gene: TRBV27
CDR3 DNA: TGTGCCAGCAGTTTATTGGGAGGACAGGGATCCTACGAGCAGTACTTC
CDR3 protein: CASSLLGGQGSYEQYF

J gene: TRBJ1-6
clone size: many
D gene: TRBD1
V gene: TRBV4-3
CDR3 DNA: TGCGCCAGCAGCCAAGAGGTTAGCGGGACAGGGGATTCACCCCTCCACTTT
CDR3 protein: CASSQEVSGTGDSPLHF

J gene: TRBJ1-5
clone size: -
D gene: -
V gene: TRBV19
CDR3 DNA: TGTGCCAGTACCGTGGACGTGGGGGGCAATCAGCCCCAGCATTTT
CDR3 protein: CASTVDVGGNQPQHF

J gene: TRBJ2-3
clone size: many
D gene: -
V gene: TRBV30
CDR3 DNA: TGTGCCTGGAGCATCGGGGGCGGGACAGATACGCAGTATTTT
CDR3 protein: CAWSIGGGTDTQYF

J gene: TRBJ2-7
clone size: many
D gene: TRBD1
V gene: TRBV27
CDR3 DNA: TGTGCCAGCAGTTTTGGACAGGGGGGGGACGAGCAGTACTTC
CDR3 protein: CASSFGQGGDEQYF

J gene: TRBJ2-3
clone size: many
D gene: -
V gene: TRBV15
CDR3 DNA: TGTGCCACCACTGGACAGCTCGAAGATACGCAGTATTTT
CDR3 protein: CATTGQLEDTQYF

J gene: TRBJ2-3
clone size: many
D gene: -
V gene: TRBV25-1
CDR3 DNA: TGTGCCAGCAGTGAATATCCTCTCGGGGCCACAGATACGCAGTATTTT
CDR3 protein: CASSEYPLGATDTQYF

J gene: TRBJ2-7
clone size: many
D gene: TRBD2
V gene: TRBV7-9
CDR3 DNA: TGTGCCAGCAGCTTACAAGCGGGGGCCTTCTCCTACGAGCAGTACTTC
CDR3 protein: CASSLQAGAFSYEQYF

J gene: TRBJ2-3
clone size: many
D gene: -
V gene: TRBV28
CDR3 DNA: TGTGCCAGCAGTACCCCCTCCACAGATACGCAGTATTTT
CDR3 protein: CASSTPSTDTQYF